The 24 T cell receptor beta chains below were found in one sample sequenced in a study of beta chain features in type 1 diabetes. The isolated RNA, all of it, was reverse transcribed, so expressed TCRB transcripts were what got sequenced. Method: immunoSEQ multiplex PCR; TCRdb's copy keeps in-frame clones and lacks some. This sample yields 350,000 to 450,000 clones, of which about 16% are seen a single time; 0.019% belongs to the top ten. The specimen was naive CD4+ T cells from blood. The receptors here all came from a woman aged 18-30 years in good health.

With regard to this clone: Other DNA sequences from this sample encode an identical CDR3 as well. This chain uses TRBV5-1 with TRBJ1-5; D is perhaps TRBD1 (6 bases). Germline loops: CDR1 SGHRS, CDR2 YFSETQ. The length of the CDR3 is 16 residues. Trimming removed 0 bases from V and 0 bases from J, with 10 bases in between. The CDR3: CASSLVSGDSNQPQHF. CDR3 nucleotide sequence: TGCGCCAGCAGCTTGGTGTCAGGGGATAGCAATCAGCCCCAGCATTTT. The entire variable domain, with the rest obtained from reference TRBV5-1 and TRBJ1-5, is as follows: KAGVTQTPRYLIKTRGQQVTLSCSPISGHRSVSWYQQTPGQGLQFLFEYFSETQRNKGNFPGRFSGRQFSNSRSEMNVSTLELGDSALYLCASSLVSGDSNQPQHFGDGTRLSIL.

There are a few counts of this clone. Compared with germline, one end of the junction differs, possibly owing to a read error. J is TRBJ1-4 and V is TRBV18; TRBD1 aligns across 7 bases. The CDR3 covers 12 residues. CDR1 is KGHSH and CDR2 is LQKENI in the germline V gene. CDR3 nucleotide sequence: TGTGCCAGCTCACCTGCCGGGACAGCCAAGACTTTT. Residues: CASSPAGTAKTF. Full variable domain (rest looked up from reference TRBV18 and TRBJ1-4): NAGVMQNPRHLVRRRGQEARLRCSPMKGHSHVYWYRQLPEEGLKFMVYLQKENIIDESGMPKERFSAEFPKEGPSILRIQQVVRGDSAAYFCASSPAGTAKTFGSGTQLSVL.

This clone was seen a few times. J is TRBJ1-5 and V is TRBV6-5; 8 bases are a match to TRBD1. The CDR3 spans 14 residues. V dropped 6 bases and J dropped 5; count of bases not matched to a gene: 6. In germline, CDR1 is MNHEY, CDR2 SVGAGI. Written as DNA, the CDR3 is TGTGCCAGCAGCATAGACAGGGGTTATCAGCCCCAGCATTTT. Amino acid sequence: CASSIDRGYQPQHF.

A few counts support this clone. The chain combines TRBV5-1 with TRBJ2-1, with 7 nucleotides matching TRBD2. CDR3 size: 13 residues. Germline V CDR1 and CDR2: SGHRS, YFSETQ. V lost 4 bases, J lost 8 bases, and 6 bases stayed unmatched. The CDR3 DNA is TGCGCCAGCAGCCGTTCTAGCGGTGATGAGCAGTTCTTC. Its protein is CASSRSSGDEQFF.

This clone has only one observation. The V and J genes are TRBV19 and TRBJ2-3; TRBD2 matches at 7 bases. Per the germline V gene, CDR1 is LNHDA and CDR2 is SQIVND (reference sequence). The CDR3 length is 14 residues. Germline trimming cut 5 bases from V and 6 bases from J; bases unmatched to any gene: 8. The CDR3 nucleotides are TGTGCCAGTAGTCCGCGACTAGCCACCGATACGCAGTATTTT. This gives the protein CASSPRLATDTQYF.

This clone was seen a few times. The chain couples TRBV6-5 to TRBJ1-2, with 8 nucleotides matching TRBD1. V was pared by 5 bases and J by 4 bases, with 3 bases of the junction left unmatched. This CDR3 spans 13 amino acids. CDR1 is MNHEY, CDR2 SVGAGI, per germline. The CDR3, as DNA: TGTGCCAGCAGTGAACAGGGGGTCTATGGCTACACCTTC. This translates into CASSEQGVYGYTF.

The CDR3 is CASSEHPRYQETQYF. The CDR3 nucleotides are TGCGCCAGCAGCGAGCATCCTAGATACCAAGAGACCCAGTACTTC. V usage is TRBV5-1 and J usage is TRBJ2-5; D unclear. V gave up 4 bases and J gave up 0 bases, with 13 bases separating them. The CDR3 runs to 15 residues. From germline, CDR1 is SGHRS and CDR2 YFSETQ.

The CDR3: CASSIDQVQPSYEQYF. The CDR3, as DNA: TGTGCCAGTAGTATAGATCAGGTACAACCGTCCTACGAGCAGTACTTC. The chain is built from TRBV19 and TRBJ2-7; no firm D call. This CDR3 contains 16 residues. Trimming pared 0 bases from V and 1 base from J, leaving 13 bases between. Looked up from germline, CDR1 is LNHDA and CDR2 is SQIVND (reference sequence).

The chain is built from TRBV19 and TRBJ2-7; no definite D call. CDR1 and CDR2 (germline): LNHDA, SQIVND (reference sequence). The CDR3 loop spans 11 amino acids. Trimming took off 6 bases at V and 0 bases at J, with 3 bases between the two ends. CDR3 in amino acids: CASSNSYEQYF. The CDR3 nucleotides read TGTGCCAGTAGCAACTCCTACGAGCAGTACTTC.

This clone was detected a few times. The V and J genes are TRBV5-1 and TRBJ2-7; TRBD2 is a possible D gene (6 bases). The CDR3 is 15 amino acids. V lost 4 bases to trimming and J lost 5 bases, with 19 bases between them. Germline V gives CDR1 SGHRS, CDR2 YFSETQ. Written as DNA, the CDR3 is TGCGCCAGCAGCCCCCCCGAACGCGGGATCCACGAGCAGTACTTC. Translated, it gives CASSPPERGIHEQYF.

This clone was seen just once. V is TRBV7-2 and J is TRBJ2-7, with TRBD2 as a possible D gene (6 bases). Trimming took off 5 bases at V and 4 bases at J, with 15 bases between the two ends. This CDR3 comprises 14 residues. Germline V gene data show CDR1 as SGHTA and CDR2 as FQGNSA. Here the CDR3 reads CASSPERARYEQYF. DNA for the CDR3: TGTGCCAGCAGCCCCGAGCGGGCCAGGTACGAGCAGTACTTC. Combining the CDR3 with reference TRBV7-2 and TRBJ2-7 gives the whole variable domain GAGVSQSPSNKVTEKGKDVELRCDPISGHTALYWYRQSLGQGLEFLIYFQGNSAPDKSGLPSDRFSAERTGGSVSTLTIQRTQQEDSAVYLCASSPERARYEQYFGPGTRLTVT.

This clone came up a few times. CDR3 sequence: CSVRHQGQPQHF. The CDR3 DNA is TGCAGCGTTCGACACCAGGGTCAGCCCCAGCATTTT. The chain employs TRBV29-1 and TRBJ1-5; possibly TRBD1 for D (5 bases). CDR3 size: 12 residues. The V and J ends lost 5 bases and 6 bases respectively, with 11 bases between them. The germline CDR1 and CDR2 sequences are SQVTM and ANQGSEA.

This chain connects TRBV7-7 to TRBJ2-2, with 7 positions matching TRBD2. Germline lookup yields CDR1 SSHAT and CDR2 FNYEAQ (reference sequence). The CDR3 has 15 amino acids. V shed 5 bases and J 7 bases; nucleotides not matched to a gene: 10. CDR3 nucleotide sequence: TGTGCCAGCAGCGCTGGAGCGGGGCGCGTCGGGGAGCTGTTTTTT. Protein sequence: CASSAGAGRVGELFF.

This chain uses TRBV5-1 with TRBJ2-2, with D perhaps TRBD1 (5 bases). Germline CDR1 is SGHRS and CDR2 is YFSETQ. The V end was cut by 3 bases, the J end by 6 bases, with 15 bases between. CDR3 length: 15 amino acids. This CDR3 is CASSSDTGFAGELFF. CDR3 DNA: TGCGCCAGCAGCTCGGACACCGGTTTCGCCGGGGAGCTGTTTTTT.

The V call is TRBV7-2, the J call TRBJ2-5; 11 bases are shared with TRBD2. The germline V gene has CDR1 SGHTA and CDR2 FQGNSA. The V and J ends lost 1 base and 7 bases, in that order; junction bases with no gene match: 5. The CDR3 is 15 amino acids. Here the CDR3 reads CASSLGGTSGLTQYF. The CDR3 region has the DNA TGTGCCAGCAGCTTAGGCGGGACTAGCGGTTTGACCCAGTACTTC. Based on the CDR3 plus reference TRBV7-2 and TRBJ2-5, the full variable domain is GAGVSQSPSNKVTEKGKDVELRCDPISGHTALYWYRQSLGQGLEFLIYFQGNSAPDKSGLPSDRFSAERTGGSVSTLTIQRTQQEDSAVYLCASSLGGTSGLTQYFGPGTRLLVL.

The table lists this clone with a few counts. CDR3 in amino acids: CASSLEGQGLNQETQYF. The CDR3 DNA is TGCGCCAGCAGCTTGGAGGGACAGGGGCTGAACCAAGAGACCCAGTACTTC. The V and J genes are TRBV5-1 and TRBJ2-5; 10 bases line up with TRBD1. The junction had 5 bases not matched to a gene; V was cut back by 0 bases and J by 0 bases. The CDR3 contains 17 residues. The germline gives CDR1 SGHRS, CDR2 YFSETQ. Complete variable domain (other parts from reference TRBV5-1 and TRBJ2-5): KAGVTQTPRYLIKTRGQQVTLSCSPISGHRSVSWYQQTPGQGLQFLFEYFSETQRNKGNFPGRFSGRQFSNSRSEMNVSTLELGDSALYLCASSLEGQGLNQETQYFGPGTRLLVL.

The sample holds a few counts of this clone. The J gene is TRBJ2-5, the V gene TRBV7-3; D gene uncertain. Germline loops: CDR1 SGHTA, CDR2 FQGTGA. V was clipped by 5 bases and J by 2 bases, with 9 bases between them. The CDR3 runs to 13 residues. The CDR3 coding sequence is TGTGCCAGCAGCCTTACAGTGCAAGAGACCCAGTACTTC. Amino acids: CASSLTVQETQYF. Filled out from reference TRBV7-3 and TRBJ2-5, the complete variable domain reads GAGVSQTPSNKVTEKGKYVELRCDPISGHTALYWYRQSLGQGPEFLIYFQGTGAADDSGLPNDRFFAVRPEGSVSTLKIQRTERGDSAVYLCASSLTVQETQYFGPGTRLLVL.

This clone came up a few times. V and J are TRBV30 and TRBJ2-1; 11 bases map to TRBD2. The CDR3 loop spans 14 amino acids. Germline CDR1 and CDR2: GTSNPN and SVGIG (reference sequence). Trimming at V came to 0 bases and at J to 5 bases, leaving 0 bases not matched to a gene. CDR3 in amino acids: CAWSVSGRDNEQFF. The CDR3 DNA reads as TGTGCCTGGAGTGTTAGCGGGAGGGACAATGAGCAGTTCTTC. The full variable domain, rest sourced from reference TRBV30 and TRBJ2-1, is SQTIHQWPATLVQPVGSPLSLECTVEGTSNPNLYWYRQAAGRGLQLLFYSVGIGQISSEVPQNLSASRPQDRQFILSSKKLLLSDSGFYLCAWSVSGRDNEQFFGPGTRLTVL.

This chain connects TRBV30 to TRBJ2-3, with D perhaps TRBD1 (6 bases). CDR3 length equals 13 residues. Per germline, CDR1 GTSNPN and CDR2 SVGIG (reference sequence). Trimming removed 4 bases at V and 6 bases at J, with 14 bases between. CDR3 residues: CAWTGTSWDTQYF. The CDR3 DNA sequence: TGTGCCTGGACCGGGACATCCTGGGATACGCAGTATTTT.

This clone was detected a few times. V usage is TRBV30 and J usage is TRBJ2-7, with TRBD2 matching 13 bases. This CDR3 contains 17 residues. V shed 2 bases and J 3 bases; nucleotides not matched to a gene: 10. The germline gives CDR1 GTSNPN, CDR2 SVGIG (reference sequence). In DNA form, the CDR3 reads TGTGCCTGGAGTCCACTAGCGGGAGGGACGCGGGGCTACGAGCAGTACTTC. As protein: CAWSPLAGGTRGYEQYF.

This clone was observed a handful of times. The rearrangement uses TRBV2 and TRBJ2-7; tentative D call: TRBD1 (5 bases). CDR3 length: 13 amino acids. Between the trimmed V and J ends, which lost 8 bases and 7 bases, there was a span of 18 bases. CDR1 is SNHLY, CDR2 FYNNEI, per germline. The CDR3 sequence: CASYYEVGEEQYF. The CDR3 DNA is TGTGCCAGCTATTACGAGGTAGGGGAAGAGCAGTACTTC.

The chain recombines TRBV4-3 with TRBJ1-5; TRBD1 is a possible D gene (5 bases). CDR1 and CDR2 (germline): LGHNA, YSLEER. The CDR3 spans 15 residues. The V end lost 0 bases, the J end lost 3 bases, and 9 bases lay between the germline ends. The CDR3 DNA sequence: TGCGCCAGCAGCCAAGAACAACAGGTCAATCAGCCCCAGCATTTT. It translates to CASSQEQQVNQPQHF.

This clone was detected only a few times. The chain recombines TRBV5-6 with TRBJ2-3; 12 nucleotides match TRBD2. This CDR3 is built from 15 residues. Germline loops: CDR1 SGHDT, CDR2 YYEEEE. The V gene end was trimmed by 4 bases and the J gene end by 3 bases; junction bases not matched to a gene: 3. CDR3 loop: CASSGLAGGTDTQYF. DNA for the CDR3: TGTGCCAGCAGCGGTCTAGCGGGAGGGACAGATACGCAGTATTTT.

The rearrangement links TRBV7-3 to TRBJ1-1; no reliable D call. Germline V lookup: CDR1 SGHTA, CDR2 FQGTGA. Trimming stripped 5 bases from V and 4 bases from J, with 14 bases between. This CDR3 comprises 14 residues. The CDR3 reads CASSQSPRITEAFF. DNA of the CDR3: TGTGCCAGCAGCCAATCGCCCAGGATCACTGAAGCTTTCTTT.